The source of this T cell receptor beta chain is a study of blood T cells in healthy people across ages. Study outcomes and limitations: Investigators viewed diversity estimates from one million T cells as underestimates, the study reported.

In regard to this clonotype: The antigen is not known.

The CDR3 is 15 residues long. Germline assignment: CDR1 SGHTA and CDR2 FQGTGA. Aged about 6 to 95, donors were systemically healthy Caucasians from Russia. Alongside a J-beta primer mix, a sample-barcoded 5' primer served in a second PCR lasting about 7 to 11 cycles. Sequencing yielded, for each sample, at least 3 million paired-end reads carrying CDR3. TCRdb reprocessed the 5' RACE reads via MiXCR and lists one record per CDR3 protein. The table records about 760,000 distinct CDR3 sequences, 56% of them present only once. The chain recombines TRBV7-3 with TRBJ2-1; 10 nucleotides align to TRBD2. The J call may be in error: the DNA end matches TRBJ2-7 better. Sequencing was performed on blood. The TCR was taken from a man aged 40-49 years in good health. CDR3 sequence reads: CASSLKLAGINEQYF. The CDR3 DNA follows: TGTGCCAGCAGCTTAAAACTAGCGGGGATCAATGAGCAGTACTTC.